This TCR beta chain derives from a study of shared clonotypes between healthy human individuals. In the study overall: A donor's plate count was three for CD4 naive and three for CD4 memory; CD8 naive had two and CD8 memory one. Study-wide results and limits: Non-shared clonotypes displayed generation probabilities falling below those of clonotypes present in all four donors.

The donors, healthy adults who were HIV-negative, had experienced no recent acute infections or vaccinations. This table comes from immunoSEQ multiplex PCR, and its TCRdb copy is limited to in-frame clones, with some not included. The sample gives fewer than 3 million clones, 85% to 95% of which show up once; roughly 0.34% is in the top ten. A word on this clone: Its antigen is not identified.

The CDR3 has 17 residues. V shed 5 bases and J 0 bases; nucleotides not matched to a gene: 9. From germline, CDR1 is MDHEN and CDR2 SYDVKM. The sequencing input was naive CD4+ T cells from PBMCs. The sample's subset: CD45RA+ positively selected. The V call is TRBV28, the J call TRBJ2-7; 11 bases align to TRBD2. This clonotype was obtained from a man aged 18 to 29 in good health. Some clones in this sample may be carry-over from other donors' samples. The CDR3 here is CASSRLPGTSGSYEQYF. CDR3 DNA sequence: TGTGCCAGCAGTCGCCTCCCCGGGACTAGCGGCTCCTACGAGCAGTACTTC.